A selection of T cell receptor beta chains follows, all from one sample in a study of shared clonotypes between healthy human individuals. This table comes from immunoSEQ multiplex PCR, and its TCRdb copy is limited to in-frame clones, with some not included. Seen here are 2 million to 2.5 million clones, roughly 91% observed once, and the top ten hold 1.5% to 2%. The sequenced sample was naive CD8+ T cells from PBMCs. All receptors come from a man between 18 and 29 years old in good health. Some clones in this sample may be carry-over from other donors' samples. Both conserved end residues are part of each CDR3. Each record gives: J gene, V gene, clone size, D gene, CDR3 protein, CDR3 DNA. D genes are given only for firm matches. The size of a clone is reported for some rows only, either as once, few or many, or as a class for expanded clones.

TRBJ2-2 | TRBV5-5 | - | TRBD1 | CASSLRYWTGGFGGELFF | TGTGCCAGCAGCTTGAGGTATTGGACAGGGGGCTTCGGCGGGGAGCTGTTTTTT
TRBJ1-2 | TRBV28 | - | TRBD1 | CASSLAVLQGANGYTF | TGTGCCAGCAGTTTAGCGGTCCTACAGGGGGCTAATGGCTACACCTTC
TRBJ2-1 | TRBV27 | - | TRBD1 | CASRLKAGQGASYNEQFF | TGTGCCAGCAGGCTCAAGGCTGGACAGGGGGCTTCCTACAATGAGCAGTTCTTC
TRBJ2-3 | TRBV29-1 | - | TRBD2 | CSVEDRASGSTDTQYF | TGCAGCGTTGAAGATCGGGCTAGCGGGAGCACAGATACGCAGTATTTT
TRBJ2-1 | TRBV7-9 | once | - | CASSFKVGNEQFF | TGTGCCAGCAGCTTTAAGGTGGGGAATGAGCAGTTCTTC
TRBJ2-2 | TRBV6-6 | - | - | CASSQEANTGELFF | TGTGCCAGCAGTCAAGAGGCGAACACCGGGGAGCTGTTTTTT
TRBJ2-7 | TRBV4-3 | - | - | CASSQDVREGHFEQYF | TGCGCCAGCAGCCAAGATGTGAGGGAGGGACACTTCGAGCAGTACTTC
TRBJ2-5 | TRBV7-2 | once | - | CASSPHRGTQYF | TGTGCCAGCAGCCCCCATAGGGGGACCCAGTACTTC
TRBJ2-7 | TRBV2 | - | TRBD1 | CASKGTVGSYEQYF | TGTGCCAGCAAGGGGACAGTCGGGTCCTACGAGCAGTACTTC
TRBJ2-7 | TRBV7-6 | - | - | CASSLGVGGHEQYF | TGTGCCAGCAGCTTAGGGGTAGGGGGGCACGAGCAGTACTTC
TRBJ1-1 | TRBV27 | - | - | CASSPRGRLYHTEAFF | TGTGCCAGCAGTCCCCGCGGGCGGCTTTATCACACTGAAGCTTTCTTT
TRBJ2-5 | TRBV7-3 | - | TRBD2 | CASSPGLAGGPFQETQYF | TGTGCCAGCAGTCCCGGACTAGCGGGAGGGCCATTCCAAGAGACCCAGTACTTC
TRBJ2-1 | TRBV5-5 | - | - | CASSPRSLRDYNEQFF | TGTGCCAGCAGCCCTAGATCACTGCGGGATTACAATGAGCAGTTCTTC
TRBJ2-1 | TRBV7-6 | - | - | CASSRTLSSYNEQFF | TGTGCCAGCAGCCGGACTCTCAGCTCCTACAATGAGCAGTTCTTC
TRBJ2-7 | TRBV7-2 | - | TRBD1 | CASSFTGTASYEQYF | TGTGCCAGCAGCTTCACCGGGACAGCGAGCTACGAGCAGTACTTC
TRBJ1-1 | TRBV11-2 | few | - | CASSFWGHSNTEAFF | TGTGCCAGCAGCTTTTGGGGCCATTCGAACACTGAAGCTTTCTTT
TRBJ2-7 | TRBV5-6 | - | - | CASSFGSDYEQYF | TGTGCCAGCAGCTTCGGGAGTGACTACGAGCAGTACTTC
TRBJ2-2 | TRBV29-1 | - | TRBD2 | CSVLAPTGELFF | TGCAGCGTACTAGCGCCCACCGGGGAGCTGTTTTTT
TRBJ2-1 | TRBV28 | - | TRBD2 | CASSLAGGPNEQFF | TGTGCCAGCAGTTTAGCGGGAGGGCCCAATGAGCAGTTCTTC
TRBJ1-5 | TRBV7-2 | - | - | CASSLVPGGLVVQPQHF | TGTGCCAGCAGCTTAGTGCCCGGGGGTCTCGTAGTTCAGCCCCAGCATTTT
TRBJ1-1 | TRBV4-1 | - | - | CASVRHREDTEAFF | TGCGCCAGCGTACGCCACAGGGAAGACACTGAAGCTTTCTTT